These T cell receptor beta chains were read from a single sample in a study of post-analysis software for immune sequencing data. Via MiXCR, TCRdb re-called the PCR reads, giving one row per CDR3 protein. The repertoire includes hundreds of thousands of distinct CDR3 sequences, 25% to 30% of them detected once, and approximately 0.6% sits in the top ten. The source material was blood. The receptor set was obtained from a girl under 18 with multiple sclerosis. CDR3s include the opening cysteine and the closing phenylalanine or tryptophan. The order of the fields is V gene, clone size, D gene, J gene, CDR3 length, CDR3 DNA, CDR3 protein. A D gene is named only where the DNA matches it firmly. For some rows the clone size is stated as once, few or many, or as a class when expanded; others skip it.

V gene: TRBV6-2/TRBV6-3
clone size: NA
D gene: NA
J gene: TRBJ2-7
CDR3 length: 14
CDR3 DNA: TGTGCCAGCAGTGAACCGGGACAATCCTACGAGCAGTACTTC
CDR3 protein: CASSEPGQSYEQYF

V gene: TRBV9
clone size: few
D gene: NA
J gene: TRBJ1-6
CDR3 length: 16
CDR3 DNA: TGTGCCAGCAGCGCGGAACATCTCAGGGGAGGGTCACCCCTCCACTTT
CDR3 protein: CASSAEHLRGGSPLHF

V gene: TRBV7-9
clone size: NA
D gene: NA
J gene: TRBJ1-1
CDR3 length: 14
CDR3 DNA: TGTGCCGCCGAAGGGCTAGCCTTGAACACTGAAGCTTTCTTT
CDR3 protein: CAAEGLALNTEAFF

V gene: TRBV7-6
clone size: NA
D gene: TRBD1
J gene: TRBJ2-5
CDR3 length: 15
CDR3 DNA: TGTGCCGGCAGCTTATCGACAGGGGGCCAAGAGACCCAGTACTTC
CDR3 protein: CAGSLSTGGQETQYF

V gene: TRBV10-3
clone size: NA
D gene: NA
J gene: TRBJ1-2
CDR3 length: 15
CDR3 DNA: TGTGCCATCAGAAGCGGGGACCCTGGAGGTACTGGCTACACCTTC
CDR3 protein: CAIRSGDPGGTGYTF

V gene: TRBV20-1
clone size: NA
D gene: TRBD2
J gene: TRBJ2-3
CDR3 length: 18
CDR3 DNA: TGCAGTGCTAGAGCTCTCACCCCGGGACTACCTAGCACAGATACGCAGTATTTT
CDR3 protein: CSARALTPGLPSTDTQYF

V gene: TRBV7-2
clone size: few
D gene: NA
J gene: TRBJ2-3
CDR3 length: 16
CDR3 DNA: TGTGCCAGCAGCTTAGGGGGCGGTCCGCACACAGATACGCAGTATTTT
CDR3 protein: CASSLGGGPHTDTQYF

V gene: TRBV5-1
clone size: NA
D gene: NA
J gene: TRBJ2-7
CDR3 length: 14
CDR3 DNA: TGCGCCAGCGCCCCGGTAGGGGGACTCTACGAGCAGTACTTC
CDR3 protein: CASAPVGGLYEQYF

V gene: TRBV6-1
clone size: NA
D gene: NA
J gene: TRBJ1-2
CDR3 length: 13
CDR3 DNA: TGTGCCAGCAGGAGTGGGGGTTCCCTTGGCTACACCTTC
CDR3 protein: CASRSGGSLGYTF

V gene: TRBV20-1
clone size: many
D gene: TRBD2
J gene: TRBJ2-7
CDR3 length: 14
CDR3 DNA: TGCAGTGCTAGGCTAGCGGGAGGGCCGGGTGAGCAGTACTTC
CDR3 protein: CSARLAGGPGEQYF

V gene: TRBV12-5
clone size: few
D gene: NA
J gene: TRBJ1-5
CDR3 length: 14
CDR3 DNA: TGTGCTAGTGGTTTGGTCGTGGGGGGTCAGCCCCAGCATTTT
CDR3 protein: CASGLVVGGQPQHF

V gene: TRBV10-1
clone size: NA
D gene: NA
J gene: TRBJ2-6
CDR3 length: 15
CDR3 DNA: TGCGCCAGCAGGGCTAGCTCCTCTGGGGCCAACGTCCTGACTTTC
CDR3 protein: CASRASSSGANVLTF

V gene: TRBV20-1
clone size: NA
D gene: NA
J gene: TRBJ2-5
CDR3 length: 12
CDR3 DNA: TGCAGTGCTAGACACATAAGGGAGACCCAGTACTTC
CDR3 protein: CSARHIRETQYF